These 13 T cell receptor beta chains were sequenced from one sample in a study of Tregs in tolerant kidney transplant recipients. Measured with immunoSEQ multiplex PCR; TCRdb has only the in-frame clones, and not every one. The data contain roughly 250,000 clones, roughly 80% of them singletons. What was sequenced was CD4+ T cells from blood. The receptors stem from a human donor in good health.

This clone was seen only once. The CDR3: CASSGQRTPGANVLTF. As DNA, the CDR3 is TGTGCCAGCAGCGGGCAAAGAACCCCCGGGGCCAACGTCCTGACTTTC. The chain carries TRBV7-3 and TRBJ2-6, with D uncertain. The ends were cut back, 5 bases at V and 4 bases at J, with 15 bases in the middle. CDR1 is SGHTA and CDR2 is FQGTGA in the germline V gene. The CDR3 is 16 amino acids.

The genes are TRBV6-4 and TRBJ2-3, with a weak D call TRBD1 (5 bases). The CDR3 loop spans 14 amino acids. V dropped 2 bases and J dropped 3 bases, with 9 bases sitting between them. Germline CDR1 is MRHNA and CDR2 is SNTAGT. The CDR3 protein is CASSDRPGTDTQYF. Written as DNA, the CDR3 is TGTGCCAGCAGTGACCGTCCAGGGACAGATACGCAGTATTTT.

This clone was observed a handful of times. V gene TRBV10-3 combines with J gene TRBJ1-5; D remains ambiguous. This CDR3 contains 13 residues. Per the germline V gene, CDR1 is ENHRY and CDR2 is SYGVKD. V was pared by 8 bases and J by 0 bases, with 8 bases between. The chain's CDR3 is CAIGIDSNQPQHF. The CDR3 bases are TGTGCCATCGGAATCGATAGCAATCAGCCCCAGCATTTT.

The V gene is TRBV6-5, the J gene TRBJ2-1; D call uncertain. This CDR3 is built from 13 residues. In germline, CDR1 is MNHEY, CDR2 SVGAGI. The V end lost 2 bases, the J end lost 9 bases, and 11 bases lay between the germline ends. The CDR3 spells CASSYQAAFEQFF. The CDR3 bases are TGTGCCAGCAGTTACCAAGCAGCGTTTGAGCAGTTCTTC.

The V call is TRBV29-1, the J call TRBJ1-4, with no clear D. The CDR3 runs to 13 residues. CDR1 is SQVTM and CDR2 is ANQGSEA in the germline V gene. The germline V and J ends were trimmed by 4 bases and 4 bases, with 10 bases remaining between them. This CDR3 is CSVGEGSNEKLFF. CDR3 nucleotides: TGCAGCGTTGGAGAGGGCAGTAATGAAAAACTGTTTTTT.

The chain is built from TRBV4-2 and TRBJ1-4; 8 bases fit TRBD1. This CDR3 comprises 18 residues. J was trimmed by 8 bases and V by 3 bases; bases with no gene match: 17. Per germline, CDR1 LGHNA and CDR2 YNFKEQ. Here the CDR3 DNA reads TGTGCCAGCAGCCACGAAGCCTTTGGACAGGGAGGGAACGAAAAACTGTTTTTT. Amino acid sequence: CASSHEAFGQGGNEKLFF.

This rearrangement joins TRBV10-1 to TRBJ2-7; D could derive from TRBD1 or TRBD2 (6 bases each). Germline lookup yields CDR1 WNHNN and CDR2 SYGVQD (reference sequence). Trimming took off 4 bases at V and 2 bases at J, with 15 bases between the two ends. The CDR3 extends over 15 amino acids. The CDR3 region has the DNA TGCGCCAGCAGTGCAGGGGCCGGGAGCCCCTACGAGCAGTACTTC. Its protein is CASSAGAGSPYEQYF.

V and J are TRBV7-9 and TRBJ1-1; D ambiguous. This CDR3 has 12 amino acids. The V end was cut by 3 bases, the J end by 8 bases, with 10 bases between. CDR1 is SEHNR, CDR2 FQNEAQ, per germline (reference sequence). This CDR3 reads CASSFGPQEAFF. The CDR3, as DNA: TGTGCCAGCAGCTTCGGACCCCAGGAAGCTTTCTTT.

This rearrangement joins TRBV4-1 to TRBJ2-4, with D possibly being TRBD1 (5 bases). The CDR3 extends over 16 amino acids. The germline V and J ends were trimmed by 4 bases and 4 bases, with 17 bases remaining between them. Germline lookup yields CDR1 MGHRA and CDR2 YSYEKL. The CDR3 sequence: CASSRAEGQGKNIQYF. CDR3 in DNA: TGCGCCAGCAGCCGGGCGGAAGGGCAGGGAAAAAACATTCAGTACTTC.

This chain links TRBV5-4 with TRBJ2-1; D possibly corresponds to TRBD2 (5 bases). V was pared by 5 bases and J by 0 bases, with 15 bases between. Germline-derived CDR1 and CDR2 are SGHNT and YYREEE (reference sequence). The CDR3 contains 16 residues. CDR3 protein: CASSLGAASSYNEQFF. The CDR3 DNA sequence: TGTGCCAGCAGTCTTGGAGCGGCCAGCTCCTACAATGAGCAGTTCTTC.

This rearrangement joins TRBV5-1 to TRBJ2-7, with 7 bases fitting TRBD1. The ends lost 4 bases at V and 4 bases at J; junction bases unmatched: 8. The CDR3 extends over 14 amino acids. Germline V gives CDR1 SGHRS, CDR2 YFSETQ. The DNA for the CDR3 is TGCGCCAGCAGCACTCAAGGGGGCCAGTACGAGCAGTACTTC. Translating it yields CASSTQGGQYEQYF.

The chain's CDR3 is CASSLAREWSTDTQYF. The CDR3 DNA follows: TGTGCCAGCAGCTTGGCCCGGGAGTGGAGCACAGATACGCAGTATTTT. This rearrangement joins TRBV5-4 to TRBJ2-3; possibly TRBD2 for D (6 bases). The CDR3 contains 16 residues. Germline-derived CDR1 and CDR2 are SGHNT and YYREEE (reference sequence). V lost 0 bases to trimming and J lost 0 bases, with 11 bases between them.

The V gene is TRBV4-1, the J gene TRBJ1-2, with D uncertain. The CDR3 totals 16 residues. With 0 bases removed from V and 7 bases from J, the gap between germline ends came to 18 bases. CDR1 and CDR2 (germline): MGHRA, YSYEKL. CDR3 DNA: TGCGCCAGCAGCCAAGATCCCAGGACCCGGGGTGGTGGCTACACCTTC. It is translated as CASSQDPRTRGGGYTF.